These 20 T cell receptor beta chains were all obtained from the same sample, sequenced in a study of vaccination and CD4 T cells after COVID-19. The treatment: roughly ten-day PBMC culture with coronavirus spike peptide pools or control peptides (ViraFEST assay). Researchers used the Oncomine TCR Beta short-read assay to sequence DNA from cultured CD4+ T cells. TCRdb analysed the PCR reads with MiXCR anew, one entry per CDR3 protein. The sample comprises about 14,000 distinct CDR3 sequences, approximately 60% of which are singletons, and around 6.5% rests with the top ten. These TCRs are of unknown antigen specificity. Source material: CD4+ T cells from blood, cultured in vitro. The source of these receptors is a human donor who had recovered from COVID-19.

This chain links TRBV7-9 with TRBJ2-7; D may be TRBD2 (5 bases). Germline CDR1 and CDR2: SEHNR and FQNEAQ (reference sequence). V lost 1 base and J lost 3, with 13 bases in between. The CDR3 runs 15 residues. The CDR3 coding sequence is TGTGCCAGCAGCTTAGGGGTCTCGGGGAACTACGAGCAGTACTTC. Its translation is CASSLGVSGNYEQYF.

DNA of the CDR3: TGTGCCAGCAGCTTAGCGGGAGGTGTCGGGGAGCTGTTTTTT. As protein: CASSLAGGVGELFF. The chain is built from TRBV7-9 and TRBJ2-2; tentative D call: TRBD2 (6 bases). The V gene lost 0 bases and the J gene lost 7 bases, with 9 bases spanning the gap. The CDR3 totals 14 residues. Germline lookup yields CDR1 SEHNR and CDR2 FQNEAQ (reference sequence).

The chain joins TRBV4-2 to TRBJ1-5; possibly TRBD1 for D (5 bases). This CDR3 contains 13 residues. Trimming pared 0 bases from V and 8 bases from J, leaving 8 bases between. From germline, CDR1 is LGHNA and CDR2 YNFKEQ. DNA of the CDR3: TGTGCCAGCAGCCAAGATGGAGGGGAGCCCCAGCATTTT. This gives the protein CASSQDGGEPQHF.

By proportion, this clonotype is large. V and J are TRBV7-8 and TRBJ2-5; 13 positions agree with TRBD2. The CDR3 runs 16 residues. With V trimmed by 4 bases and J by 2 bases, 4 bases remained unmatched. The germline V gene encodes CDR1 SGHVS and CDR2 FQNEAQ. CDR3 coding DNA: TGTGCCAGCAGCTCTCAGACTAGCGGGGGGCAAGAGACCCAGTACTTC. Translation: CASSSQTSGGQETQYF.

The rearrangement links TRBV12-3 or TRBV12-4 to TRBJ1-6; D possibly corresponds to TRBD1 (5 bases). The V end was cut by 10 bases, the J end by 10 bases, with 14 bases between. The CDR3 extends over 12 amino acids. The CDR3 DNA reads as TGTGCCATCGGGGACGGGAACTCACCCCTCCACTTT. Protein sequence: CAIGDGNSPLHF.

The chain joins TRBV27 to TRBJ2-2; TRBD1 matches at 12 bases. The V and J ends lost 7 bases and 7 bases, in that order; junction bases with no gene match: 13. This CDR3 region has 17 residues. Germline V gene sequence: CDR1 MNHEY, CDR2 SMNVEV (reference sequence). This CDR3 reads CASNTLLGQGAGGELFF. DNA for the CDR3: TGTGCCAGCAACACCCTGCTGGGACAGGGGGCGGGCGGGGAGCTGTTTTTT.

In regard to this clonotype: No DNA is shown, since the ends of the CDR3 on it are uncertain; the CDR3 is the one TCRdb lists. The rearrangement uses TRBV7-5 and TRBJ1-1. TRBV7-5 is a known pseudogene. The CDR3 extends over 11 residues, inclusive of both ends. The CDR3: CISVPVEEAFF.

This clonotype was counted between two and nine times. The chain combines TRBV5-4 with TRBJ2-5; 13 bases line up with TRBD2. V was pared by 4 bases and J by 4 bases, with 7 bases of the junction left unmatched. This CDR3 region has 16 residues. Germline CDR1 reads SGHNT; CDR2 reads YYREEE (reference sequence). The CDR3 DNA is TGTGCCAGCAGCCCTTGGACTAGCGGGAGTTCAGAGACCCAGTACTTC. Translated: CASSPWTSGSSETQYF.

J is TRBJ2-3 and V is TRBV20-1; weak D call: TRBD2 (5 bases). Germline CDR1 DFQATT, CDR2 SNEGSKA (reference sequence). The ends were cut back, 1 base at V and 1 base at J, with 6 bases in the middle. This CDR3 comprises 13 residues. Here the CDR3 reads CSARGSGTDTQYF. The DNA of the CDR3 is TGCAGTGCTAGAGGTAGCGGCACAGATACGCAGTATTTT.

The V gene is TRBV4-2, the J gene TRBJ1-1; no reliable D call. V gave up 5 bases and J gave up 3 bases, with 10 bases separating them. Germline-derived CDR1 and CDR2 are LGHNA and YNFKEQ. This CDR3 is 13 amino acids long. The CDR3 DNA follows: TGTGCCAGCAGCTCCCTACGGGACACTGAAGCTTTCTTT. Its protein is CASSSLRDTEAFF.

The sample holds a few counts of this clonotype. The gene calls are TRBV15 and TRBJ1-2; weak D call: TRBD1 (6 bases). The CDR3 consists of 14 residues. The germline gives CDR1 LNHNV, CDR2 YYDKDF (reference sequence). V shed 5 bases and J shed 4 bases, with 14 bases lying between them. CDR3 region: CATSQQGLGYGYTF. CDR3 in DNA: TGTGCCACCAGCCAACAGGGACTTGGCTATGGCTACACCTTC.

This clonotype came up a few times. The genes are TRBV20-1 and TRBJ1-1, with D possibly TRBD1 on 6 matching bases. CDR3 length: 12 residues. The germline CDR1 and CDR2 sequences are DFQATT and SNEGSKA (reference sequence). V dropped 5 bases and J dropped 4 bases, with 11 bases sitting between them. As DNA, the CDR3 is TGCAGTGCTTGGGGGCGAGCCACTGAAGCTTTCTTT. Amino acids: CSAWGRATEAFF.

This clonotype was observed a single time. V is TRBV7-2 and J is TRBJ1-1; tentative D call: TRBD1 (5 bases). The germline CDR1 and CDR2 sequences are SGHTA and FQGNSA. Trimming removed 1 base at V and 3 bases at J, with 15 bases between. The CDR3 covers 16 residues. CDR3 in DNA: TGTGCCAGCAGCTTAGTCGGAAGCGGACATTACACTGAAGCTTTCTTT. This codes for CASSLVGSGHYTEAFF.

The CDR3 here is CASKKTGNTEAFF. In DNA form, the CDR3 reads TGCGCCAGCAAAAAGACTGGGAACACTGAAGCTTTCTTT. The rearrangement uses TRBV10-1 and TRBJ1-1; D not resolved. Per the germline V gene, CDR1 is WNHNN and CDR2 is SYGVQD (reference sequence). The CDR3 covers 13 residues. Trimming left V 7 bases short and J 1 base short, with 10 bases between.

The chain links TRBV5-6 to TRBJ1-2; 8 bases are shared with TRBD1. CDR3 size: 14 residues. Germline V gene lookup returns CDR1 SGHDT and CDR2 YYEEEE. The junction had 4 bases not matched to a gene; V was cut back by 4 bases and J by 2 bases. This CDR3 reads CASSLRQGNYGYTF. The CDR3 DNA sequence: TGTGCCAGCAGCCTCCGACAGGGGAACTATGGCTACACCTTC.

The chain couples TRBV7-2 to TRBJ1-3, with 9 bases that match TRBD1. The CDR3 has 15 amino acids. CDR1 and CDR2 from the germline V gene are SGHTA and FQGNSA. The V segment lost 4 bases and the J segment 4 bases; nucleotides outside the gene matches: 5. The CDR3 loop is CASSYGTGKGNTIYF. DNA for the CDR3: TGTGCCAGCAGCTACGGGACAGGGAAAGGAAACACCATATATTTT.

The V and J genes are TRBV20-1 and TRBJ2-2; 13 positions agree with TRBD2. The CDR3 extends over 18 amino acids. Germline-derived CDR1 and CDR2 are DFQATT and SNEGSKA (reference sequence). Trimming at V came to 0 bases and at J to 4 bases, leaving 8 bases not matched to a gene. The CDR3 sequence is CSARDRRLAGGFTGELFF. In nucleotides, the CDR3 is TGCAGTGCTAGAGATCGGAGACTAGCGGGAGGATTCACCGGGGAGCTGTTTTTT.

This clonotype came up a few times. This rearrangement joins TRBV11-2 to TRBJ2-1; D perhaps matches TRBD2 (5 bases). Trimming stripped 0 bases from V and 5 bases from J, with 14 bases between. CDR1 and CDR2 from the germline V gene are SGHAT and FQNNGV. This CDR3 comprises 16 residues. CDR3 residues: CASSLDLAGTNNEQFF. The CDR3 coding sequence is TGTGCCAGCAGCTTAGATCTGGCGGGTACGAACAATGAGCAGTTCTTC. Full variable domain (rest looked up from reference TRBV11-2 and TRBJ2-1): EAGVAQSPRYKIIEKRQSVAFWCNPISGHATLYWYQQILGQGPKLLIQFQNNGVVDDSQLPKDRFSAERLKGVDSTLKIQPAKLEDSAVYLCASSLDLAGTNNEQFFGPGTRLTVL.

This clonotype was found a few times. The V call is TRBV6-1, the J call TRBJ1-1, with D unclear. This CDR3 contains 13 residues. Trimming pared 6 bases from V and 4 bases from J, leaving 12 bases between. Per germline, CDR1 MNHNS and CDR2 SASEGT. CDR3 sequence: CASRVRVSTEAFF. For the CDR3, the DNA is TGTGCCAGCAGAGTTCGGGTGAGCACTGAAGCTTTCTTT.

This sequence joins TRBV20-1 and TRBJ2-7; D uncertain. Trimming took 0 bases from V and 0 from J, leaving 9 bases between them. Germline lookup yields CDR1 DFQATT and CDR2 SNEGSKA (reference sequence). The CDR3 totals 14 residues. DNA for the CDR3: TGCAGTGCTAGAGAGGTCGGTAACTCCTACGAGCAGTACTTC. Translated, it gives CSAREVGNSYEQYF.